This is a list of T cell receptor beta chains from one sample in a study of T cell responses to AZD1222 COVID-19 vaccine. This table comes from immunoSEQ multiplex PCR, and its TCRdb copy is limited to in-frame clones, with some not included. The table includes around 100,000 clones, about 90% detected once. The input for sequencing was peripheral blood, taken on day 0 of AZD1222 vaccination. These receptor sequences come from an adult in good health. Each CDR3 is given with its conserved first and last residue. A D gene is named only where the DNA matches it firmly. Some rows have no size entry. The others give once, few or many, or a class for an expanded clone.

>TRBV6-5|-|TRBD1|TRBJ1-1
CASMLGQGGPEAFF
TGTGCCAGCATGCTGGGACAGGGGGGACCTGAAGCTTTCTTT
>TRBV4-1|-|TRBD1|TRBJ1-4
CASSPKDRGLTNEKLFF
TGCGCCAGCAGCCCGAAGGACAGGGGGCTTACAAATGAAAAACTGTTTTTT
>TRBV21-1|-|-|TRBJ1-5
CASSPVRGPADQPQHF
TGTGCCAGCAGCCCTGTGAGGGGCCCGGCTGATCAGCCCCAGCATTTT
>TRBV28|-|-|TRBJ2-3
CASSLGISGASTDTQYF
TGTGCCAGCAGTTTAGGGATCTCCGGGGCTAGCACAGATACGCAGTATTTT
>TRBV4-2|-|TRBD1|TRBJ1-4
CASSQPDRDGGGKLFF
TGTGCCAGCAGCCAACCCGACAGGGACGGAGGTGGAAAACTGTTTTTT
>TRBV12-3/TRBV12-4|-|TRBD1|TRBJ1-5
CASTQGYQPQHF
TGTGCCAGCACACAGGGGTATCAGCCCCAGCATTTT
>TRBV29-1|-|-|TRBJ2-7
CGVRTESTYEQYF
TGCGGAGTTAGGACAGAATCAACCTACGAGCAGTACTTC
>TRBV6-6|-|-|TRBJ2-2
CASSRSGNTGELFF
TGTGCCAGCAGTCGGTCTGGGAACACCGGGGAGCTGTTTTTT
>TRBV18|-|-|TRBJ1-2
CASSPVLGRANNLGYTF
TGTGCCAGCTCACCTGTTTTGGGCAGGGCGAATAATCTTGGCTACACCTTC
>TRBV1|few|-|TRBJ1-4
CTSSQARKEKLFF
TGCACCAGCAGCCAAGCGAGGAAGGAAAAACTGTTTTTT
>TRBV2|-|-|TRBJ1-3
CASSVGAF
TGTGCCAGCAGTGTAGGAGCGTTT
>TRBV28|-|-|TRBJ2-7
CASSPSVREVTYEQYF
TGTGCCAGCAGTCCCTCCGTGAGGGAAGTCACCTACGAGCAGTACTTC
>TRBV7-8|-|TRBD1|TRBJ1-1
CASSPRQGLNTEAFF
TGTGCCAGCAGCCCACGACAGGGACTGAACACTGAAGCTTTCTTT
>TRBV13|few|-|TRBJ1-1
CASSFQGRDTEAFF
TGTGCCAGCAGCTTTCAGGGTAGGGACACTGAAGCTTTCTTT
>TRBV12-3/TRBV12-4|-|-|TRBJ2-3
CASSQGTLGQYF
TGTGCCAGCAGCCAGGGGACCTTGGGGCAGTATTTT
>TRBV5-1|-|-|TRBJ2-5
CASSFGADTQETQYF
TGCGCCAGCAGCTTTGGGGCCGATACTCAAGAGACCCAGTACTTC